This T cell receptor (beta chain) was identified during a study of shared clonotypes between healthy human individuals. Study-level background: CD4 naive and CD4 memory each took three plates per donor, while CD8 naive took two and CD8 memory one.

Several immunoSEQ 96-well plates shared each subset's DNA, each plate a replicate. In the authors' workflow: Junction-only immunoSEQ sequences carried no quality scores, so filtering differed. This table comes from immunoSEQ multiplex PCR, and its TCRdb copy is limited to in-frame clones, with some not included. D and trimming come from the DNA, and the V and J calls and clone size come from that table. The sample records some 2,500,000 clones, under 95% being singletons. Into CD45RA+ naive and CD45RA-negative memory subsets, the CD4+ cells were split. The V and J ends lost 5 bases and 4 bases, in that order; junction bases with no gene match: 4. From germline, CDR1 is SQVTM and CDR2 ANQGSEA. CDR3 length: 13 amino acids. This clone was seen once.

The TCR originated in a man in his late teens or twenties in good health. Some clones in this sample may be carry-over from other donors' samples. This chain connects TRBV29-1 to TRBJ1-3; the match to TRBD1 covers 8 bases. The sample taken for sequencing was naive CD4+ T cells from PBMCs. Indicated subset: CD45RA+ positively selected. CDR3 protein: CSVSWTGGNTIYF. CDR3 in DNA: TGCAGCGTTTCCTGGACAGGGGGAAACACCATATATTTT.